Below, 13 T cell receptor beta chains from the same sample are listed, as sequenced in a study of CD8 T cells in ankylosing spondylitis. TCRdb analysed the 5' RACE reads with MiXCR anew, one entry per CDR3 protein. The sample lists about 250,000 distinct CDR3 sequences; roughly a third were seen once. The sequencing sample was made of blood, either unsorted or a sorted T cell fraction (not recorded which). The source of these receptors is a male donor with ankylosing spondylitis or in good health (not recorded which).

The chain uses TRBV29-1 and TRBJ1-1, with 8 nucleotides matching TRBD1. With 7 bases clipped from V and 3 bases from J, the junction kept 7 bases outside the gene matches. Germline V lookup: CDR1 SQVTM, CDR2 ANQGSEA. This CDR3 has 13 residues. The CDR3 spells CSDRQGPDTEAFF. The CDR3 DNA is TGCAGCGATCGACAGGGGCCGGACACTGAAGCTTTCTTT.

This clonotype has a handful of counts. V and J are TRBV20-1 and TRBJ2-7, with 8 bases identical to TRBD1. Germline values: CDR1 DFQATT, CDR2 SNEGSKA (reference sequence). V was clipped by 3 bases and J by 1 base; unmatched bases: 11. The CDR3 sequence is 16 residues long. CDR3 region: CSASGTGQVNSYEQYF. The DNA of the CDR3 is TGCAGTGCTAGTGGAACGGGACAGGTAAATTCCTACGAGCAGTACTTC.

This clonotype was detected a few times. The J gene is TRBJ2-7, the V gene TRBV6-1; 11 nucleotides line up with TRBD2. Germline V CDR1 and CDR2: MNHNS, SASEGT. The CDR3 is 16 amino acids. The V segment lost 7 bases and the J segment 3 bases; nucleotides outside the gene matches: 11. In nucleotides, the CDR3 is TGTGCCAGCACTCAGGGGGCTAGCGGGGGGATCTACGAGCAGTACTTC. Encoded protein: CASTQGASGGIYEQYF.

In this sample, this clonotype turned up many times. The V and J genes are TRBV6-1 and TRBJ2-7; 10 bases map to TRBD1. The CDR3 contains 13 residues. The trim removed 6 bases at V and 4 bases at J, leaving 3 bases unmatched. Germline values: CDR1 MNHNS, CDR2 SASEGT. As DNA, the CDR3 is TGTGCCAGCAGCCGGGACAGGGGATACGAGCAGTACTTC. It specifies CASSRDRGYEQYF.

The table lists this clonotype with a few counts. This chain uses TRBV29-1 with TRBJ2-1; D possibly corresponds to TRBD2 (7 bases). CDR1 SQVTM and CDR2 ANQGSEA come from the germline V gene. V was shortened by 7 bases and J by 7 bases, with 14 bases between the two germline ends. The CDR3 sequence is 12 residues long. This chain's CDR3 is CSEGGGMNEQFF. CDR3 DNA: TGCAGCGAGGGGGGGGGGATGAATGAGCAGTTCTTC.

This clonotype was seen more than once but under ten times. V and J are TRBV7-2 and TRBJ1-5; D is uncertain. Germline CDR1 reads SGHTA; CDR2 reads FQGNSA. The CDR3 spans 15 residues. V gave up 1 base and J gave up 4 bases, with 11 bases separating them. CDR3 protein: CASSLGVGRNQPQHF. The CDR3 nucleotides read TGTGCCAGCAGCTTAGGCGTGGGCAGAAATCAGCCCCAGCATTTT.

This clonotype was picked up a small number of times. The chain joins TRBV9 to TRBJ1-1; D ambiguous. The V gene lost 3 bases and the J gene lost 3 bases, with 9 bases spanning the gap. The CDR3 spans 13 residues. The germline gives CDR1 SGDLS, CDR2 YYNGEE. CDR3 in amino acids: CASSAALDTEAFF. CDR3 nucleotide sequence: TGTGCCAGCAGCGCGGCGCTGGACACTGAAGCTTTCTTT.

About this clonotype itself: A read error may produce the germline difference seen at one junction end. This chain links TRBV20-1 with TRBJ2-1; tentatively, D is TRBD2 (6 bases). This CDR3 contains 12 residues. Germline V lookup: CDR1 DFQATT, CDR2 SNEGSKA (reference sequence). The CDR3, as DNA: TGCAGTGCTAGTCTTGCGGGACGGGCGAGGGTCTTC. As protein: CSASLAGRARVF.

The rearrangement uses TRBV20-1 and TRBJ2-1; 11 bases agree with TRBD2. CDR1 is DFQATT, CDR2 SNEGSKA, per germline (reference sequence). This CDR3 is 15 amino acids long. The J segment lost 9 bases and the V segment lost 1 base, leaving 8 bases of the junction unmatched. This chain's CDR3 is CSARVAGGPSSEQFF. CDR3 nucleotides: TGCAGTGCTAGAGTAGCGGGGGGGCCTTCCAGTGAGCAGTTCTTC.

The rearrangement joins TRBV2 to TRBJ2-1; the D gene could be TRBD1 or TRBD2 (6 bases each). The V gene lost 3 bases and the J gene lost 5 bases, with 14 bases spanning the gap. Germline loops: CDR1 SNHLY, CDR2 FYNNEI. CDR3 length: 15 amino acids. CDR3 coding DNA: TGTGCCAGCAGTGAGGGCAGGGGACTTAACAATGAGCAGTTCTTC. Protein sequence: CASSEGRGLNNEQFF.

This chain uses TRBV6-1 with TRBJ1-1; the D gene is possibly TRBD1 (6 bases). CDR1 is MNHNS and CDR2 is SASEGT in the germline V gene. This CDR3 spans 13 amino acids. The ends were cut back, 6 bases at V and 6 bases at J, with 14 bases in the middle. The CDR3 DNA sequence: TGTGCCAGCAGCAACACAGGGTTCTCTGAAGCTTTCTTT. Translating it yields CASSNTGFSEAFF.

DNA of the CDR3: TGTGCCAGCAGTCCCGTGGCGGGGGGCGCTGGGGAGCAGTTCTTC. This translates into CASSPVAGGAGEQFF. The V and J genes are TRBV6-1 and TRBJ2-1; 8 bases fit TRBD2. V was clipped by 5 bases and J by 10 bases; unmatched bases: 13. The CDR3 totals 15 residues. Germline CDR1 is MNHNS and CDR2 is SASEGT.

This clonotype was counted ten times or more. The chain is built from TRBV29-1 and TRBJ2-5; D is undetermined. Germline CDR1 is SQVTM and CDR2 is ANQGSEA. Trimming took off 3 bases at V and 13 bases at J, with 21 bases between the two ends. The length of the CDR3 is 13 residues. The CDR3 protein is CSVEPEAGLQMYF. The DNA for the CDR3 is TGCAGCGTTGAGCCTGAGGCTGGCCTCCAGATGTACTTC.